The rows below give T cell receptor beta chains drawn from one sample of a study of cytomegalovirus exposure and HLA in healthy donors. Sequencing was performed with immunoSEQ multiplex PCR; in TCRdb, only in-frame clones are kept and a portion is missing. The table records some 120,000 clones, approximately 80% of them present only once. Specimen: PBMCs. The receptors derive from a man under 40 in good health and CMV-seronegative. Each CDR3 is given with its conserved first and last residue. The order of the fields is clone size, V gene, D gene, J gene, CDR3 DNA, CDR3 protein. D genes are given only for firm matches. Clone size appears in some rows only: once, few, many, or a class for an expanded clone.

clone size: -
V gene: TRBV29-1
D gene: -
J gene: TRBJ2-1
CDR3 DNA: TGCAGCGTCGTGTCTCTAGCGTCTAGATTCTTC
CDR3 protein: CSVVSLASRFF

clone size: once
V gene: TRBV28
D gene: TRBD1
J gene: TRBJ1-1
CDR3 DNA: TGTGCCAGCAGTCTCACACAGGGGGGTGGTGAAGCTTTCTTT
CDR3 protein: CASSLTQGGGEAFF

clone size: once
V gene: TRBV6-5
D gene: -
J gene: TRBJ2-7
CDR3 DNA: TGTGCCAGCAGTTACGGGGCTAAGTCCTACGAGCAGTACTTC
CDR3 protein: CASSYGAKSYEQYF

clone size: -
V gene: TRBV19
D gene: -
J gene: TRBJ2-7
CDR3 DNA: TGTGCCAGTAGTATTCCAGGCTACGAGCAGTACTTC
CDR3 protein: CASSIPGYEQYF

clone size: -
V gene: TRBV6-4
D gene: TRBD1
J gene: TRBJ2-3
CDR3 DNA: TGTGCCAGCAGCTTGACAGGGACAACAGATACGCAGTATTTT
CDR3 protein: CASSLTGTTDTQYF

clone size: -
V gene: TRBV12-5
D gene: -
J gene: TRBJ1-1
CDR3 DNA: TGTGCTAGTGGTTTGTACAGCCGTCTTATGAACACTGAAGCTTTCTTT
CDR3 protein: CASGLYSRLMNTEAFF

clone size: -
V gene: TRBV28
D gene: TRBD1
J gene: TRBJ1-2
CDR3 DNA: TGTGCCAGCAGAGCAGGCTCCGGGACAGGGGACTATGGCTACACCTTC
CDR3 protein: CASRAGSGTGDYGYTF

clone size: -
V gene: TRBV27
D gene: -
J gene: TRBJ2-1
CDR3 DNA: TGTGCCAGCAGTGACCAAGCGAGCTCCTACAATGAGCAGTTCTTC
CDR3 protein: CASSDQASSYNEQFF

clone size: -
V gene: TRBV5-1
D gene: TRBD1
J gene: TRBJ2-2
CDR3 DNA: TGCGCCAGCAGCCCTGGACAGGTCTCGGGCACCGGGGAGCTGTTTTTT
CDR3 protein: CASSPGQVSGTGELFF

clone size: -
V gene: TRBV27
D gene: TRBD2
J gene: TRBJ2-1
CDR3 DNA: TGTGCCAGCAGTTTTTCTTTTGGGAGGGGATTCAATGAGCAGTTCTTC
CDR3 protein: CASSFSFGRGFNEQFF

clone size: -
V gene: TRBV28
D gene: TRBD1
J gene: TRBJ2-7
CDR3 DNA: TGTGCCAGCAGTTTAGCCGGGACAGGGTTACGGCAGTACTTC
CDR3 protein: CASSLAGTGLRQYF

clone size: -
V gene: TRBV27
D gene: TRBD2
J gene: TRBJ2-7
CDR3 DNA: TGTGCCAGCAGTTTATCGTGGACTAGCGCGACCTACGAGCAGTACTTC
CDR3 protein: CASSLSWTSATYEQYF

clone size: -
V gene: TRBV19
D gene: -
J gene: TRBJ2-6
CDR3 DNA: TGTGCCAGTAGTATGTGGAGCTCTGGGGCCAACGTCCTGACTTTC
CDR3 protein: CASSMWSSGANVLTF

clone size: -
V gene: TRBV19
D gene: TRBD1
J gene: TRBJ2-7
CDR3 DNA: TGTGCCAGTCGGGACAGGATAACCTACGAGCAGTACTTC
CDR3 protein: CASRDRITYEQYF

clone size: -
V gene: TRBV28
D gene: TRBD1
J gene: TRBJ1-5
CDR3 DNA: TGTGCCAGCAGTTTTTGGGGGACAGGGGGCTTACTAGATAGCAATCAGCCCCAGAATTTT
CDR3 protein: CASSFWGTGGLLDSNQPQNF

clone size: -
V gene: TRBV9
D gene: -
J gene: TRBJ1-5
CDR3 DNA: TGTGCCAGCAGCGTTGACAGTACAAATCAGCCCCAGCATTTT
CDR3 protein: CASSVDSTNQPQHF

clone size: -
V gene: TRBV27
D gene: -
J gene: TRBJ2-1
CDR3 DNA: TGTGCCAGCAGTCGAGGGGGCTCCTACAATGAGCAGTTCTTC
CDR3 protein: CASSRGGSYNEQFF

clone size: few
V gene: TRBV27
D gene: -
J gene: TRBJ1-3
CDR3 DNA: TGTGCCAGCAGAAAGGGAGTTTCTGGAAACACCATATATTTT
CDR3 protein: CASRKGVSGNTIYF

clone size: -
V gene: TRBV6-5
D gene: -
J gene: TRBJ2-1
CDR3 DNA: TGTGCCAGCAAGACGAACGAGGCGGCGGATGAGCAGTTCTTC
CDR3 protein: CASKTNEAADEQFF

clone size: -
V gene: TRBV30
D gene: -
J gene: TRBJ1-2
CDR3 DNA: TGTGCCTGGACTCTCCAGGCGGGGGTTGGCTACCCCTTC
CDR3 protein: CAWTLQAGVGYPF

clone size: -
V gene: TRBV19
D gene: TRBD2
J gene: TRBJ2-3
CDR3 DNA: TGTGCCAGTAGTGCTCCTTTAGTAGCGGGATCAGATACGCAGTATTTT
CDR3 protein: CASSAPLVAGSDTQYF

clone size: once
V gene: TRBV5-4
D gene: TRBD2
J gene: TRBJ2-1
CDR3 DNA: TGTGCCAGCAGCTTTGAACTAGCGGGAGGGCCCTCGTTCTTC
CDR3 protein: CASSFELAGGPSFF

clone size: -
V gene: TRBV28
D gene: -
J gene: TRBJ1-3
CDR3 DNA: TGTGCCAGCAGTTTACTTTCCGGGTCTGATTACACCATATATTTT
CDR3 protein: CASSLLSGSDYTIYF

clone size: -
V gene: TRBV28
D gene: -
J gene: TRBJ1-1
CDR3 DNA: TGTGCCAGCAGTTTGGACGGGGTGACCTTCACTGAAGCTTTCTTT
CDR3 protein: CASSLDGVTFTEAFF

clone size: few
V gene: TRBV11-1
D gene: -
J gene: TRBJ2-7
CDR3 DNA: TGTGCCAGCAGCCTCCGGGAGTACTACGAGCAGTACTTC
CDR3 protein: CASSLREYYEQYF

clone size: few
V gene: TRBV4-1
D gene: TRBD2
J gene: TRBJ2-7
CDR3 DNA: TGCGCCAGCAGCCCCCTGGGACTAGCGGGAGAATCCTACGAGCAGTACTTC
CDR3 protein: CASSPLGLAGESYEQYF

clone size: -
V gene: TRBV7-2
D gene: TRBD1
J gene: TRBJ1-1
CDR3 DNA: TGTGCCAGCAGTCCAGGGGGGACAGGGGGCTGGGTCGCTTTCTTT
CDR3 protein: CASSPGGTGGWVAFF

clone size: once
V gene: TRBV7-9
D gene: -
J gene: TRBJ2-7
CDR3 DNA: TGTGCCAGCAGCTTACAGTACCTGGAGTCCCCCGCCGAGCAGTACTTC
CDR3 protein: CASSLQYLESPAEQYF

clone size: -
V gene: TRBV18
D gene: -
J gene: TRBJ2-7
CDR3 DNA: TGTGCCAGCTCACCCCCAGGGGACCGCCACGAGCAGTACTTC
CDR3 protein: CASSPPGDRHEQYF